Listed below are T cell receptor beta chains from one sample, sequenced in a study of blood T cell repertoires in COVID-19. Data came from immunoSEQ multiplex PCR; TCRdb stores just in-frame clones and leaves some out. There are 220,000 or so clones in the sample; around 89% occur only once, and more than 12% lies in the top ten. Sequences were obtained from PBMCs or T cells enriched from blood (not recorded which). The receptor source for this set is a man aged 30 to 45 who had been exposed to COVID-19. The CDR3 runs from the conserved cysteine through the conserved F or W. D genes are given only for firm matches. Expanded clones are given a class, and other clones once, few, many or no size at all.

TRBV3-1/TRBV3-2,TRBJ1-3,-,-,TGTGCCAGCAGCTCAATACGTATTGCGGGAAACACCATATATTTT,CASSSIRIAGNTIYF
TRBV29-1,TRBJ1-2,-,-,TGCAGCGCCCAGGGTGCTGGCTACACCTTC,CSAQGAGYTF
TRBV7-2,TRBJ1-1,-,once,TGTGCCAGCAGCTTAGTGTTTAGCAGACTGAACACTGAAGCTTTCTTT,CASSLVFSRLNTEAFF
TRBV2,TRBJ2-3,-,once,TGTGCCAGCAGTGATGGGGGGGCCCCAACAGATACGCAGTATTTT,CASSDGGAPTDTQYF
TRBV5-1,TRBJ2-3,-,-,TGCGCCAGCAGCTTCCAACGGGGGTTAACAGATACGCAGTATTTT,CASSFQRGLTDTQYF
TRBV3-1/TRBV3-2,TRBJ1-1,-,-,TGTGCCAGCAGCCAGTTAAGACGACAGCAGGGGACCACTGAAGCTTTCTTT,CASSQLRRQQGTTEAFF
TRBV7-9,TRBJ2-1,-,-,TGTGCCAGCAGGGTGAGCGGGTCCTACAATGAGCAGTTCTTC,CASRVSGSYNEQFF
TRBV3-1/TRBV3-2,TRBJ2-1,-,-,TGTGCCAGCAGCCAACTTCCAGGGGGGCATAATGAGCAGTTCTTC,CASSQLPGGHNEQFF
TRBV5-8,TRBJ1-5,-,-,TGTGCCAGCAGCTTGTCTCGCAATCAGCCCCAGCATTTT,CASSLSRNQPQHF
TRBV19,TRBJ1-5,-,-,TGTGCCAGTAGTATCGGGTTCGACAATCAGCCCCAGCATTTT,CASSIGFDNQPQHF
TRBV4-1,TRBJ2-3,TRBD1,-,TGCGCCAGCAGCCGTCAGGCCCGGGACAGGGTCACAGATACGCAGTATTTT,CASSRQARDRVTDTQYF
TRBV7-3,TRBJ2-7,TRBD2,-,TGTGCCAGCAGCTTAGCGGGGGAAAGGGGTTACGAGCAGTACTTC,CASSLAGERGYEQYF
TRBV18,TRBJ2-5,-,once,TGTGCCAGCTCACCACGAGGCGGACAAGAGACCCAGTACTTC,CASSPRGGQETQYF
TRBV3-1/TRBV3-2,TRBJ2-1,TRBD2,-,TGTGCCAGCAGCCTAGGCACTTATCTAGCGGGTTTTAACAATGAGCAGTTCTTC,CASSLGTYLAGFNNEQFF
TRBV6-5,TRBJ2-1,TRBD2,once,TGTGCCAGCAGTCCCGGGCGGGGGGCCTACAATGAGCAGTTCTTC,CASSPGRGAYNEQFF
TRBV5-1,TRBJ2-7,TRBD1,-,TGCGCCAGCAGCTTGGCCGGGACAGGGGCCCCCTTTGAGCAGTACTTC,CASSLAGTGAPFEQYF
TRBV5-1,TRBJ1-1,-,-,TGCGCCAGCAGCTTGGCGGGTAGCACTGAAGCTTTCTTT,CASSLAGSTEAFF
TRBV1,TRBJ2-2,-,-,TGCACCAGCAGCCAAGGAGGGCCGCGAAACACCGGGGAGCTGTTTTTT,CTSSQGGPRNTGELFF
TRBV4-2,TRBJ2-1,-,-,TGTGCCAGCAGCCACAATACTAGGACGAGCAATGAGCAGTTCTTC,CASSHNTRTSNEQFF
TRBV2,TRBJ2-7,-,once,TGTGCCAGCAGCCAGGGAACGGGCGAGCAGTACTTC,CASSQGTGEQYF
TRBV14,TRBJ2-1,TRBD2,-,TGTGCCAGCAGCGGCCGGACTAGCGGGGGGTATGAGCAGTTCTTC,CASSGRTSGGYEQFF
TRBV7-2,TRBJ2-1,TRBD2,-,TGTGCCAGCGGGGAGATACTAGCGGGGGGCCTCTACAATGAGCAGTTCTTC,CASGEILAGGLYNEQFF
TRBV10-2,TRBJ2-5,-,-,TGCGCCAGCAGTCAGGGTTTAGAGACCCAGTACTTC,CASSQGLETQYF
TRBV19,TRBJ2-5,TRBD2,-,TGTGCCAGTAGTCCCTTAGCGGGGGGCGGAGAGACCCAGTACTTC,CASSPLAGGGETQYF
TRBV5-4,TRBJ2-3,-,-,TGTGCCAGCAGCTCGAATGGTCGACCGAGCGAAGATACGCAGTATTTT,CASSSNGRPSEDTQYF
TRBV6-5,TRBJ1-5,TRBD1,once,TGTGCCAGCAGTTACCCGGACAGGGGCAATCAGCCCCAGCATTTT,CASSYPDRGNQPQHF
TRBV12-3/TRBV12-4,TRBJ2-2,-,-,TGTGCCAGCAGTTTAAGGCAGGCCGGGGAGCTGTTTTTT,CASSLRQAGELFF
TRBV28,TRBJ2-4,TRBD2,-,TGTGCCAGCAGTTTAGCTAGCGGGGGGGCCGTGGACATTCAGTACTTC,CASSLASGGAVDIQYF
TRBV6-5,TRBJ1-6,-,-,TGTGCCAGCAGTCGCGATCACGGTTCACCCCTCCACTTT,CASSRDHGSPLHF
TRBV7-7,TRBJ2-1,TRBD2,-,TGTGCCAGCAGCCTAACTAGCGGGGGAAGAAATGAGCAGTTCTTC,CASSLTSGGRNEQFF
TRBV7-9,TRBJ1-6,-,few,TGTGCCAGCAGCTTAGGACGGGGCTCCTATAATTCACCCCTCCACTTT,CASSLGRGSYNSPLHF
TRBV5-6,TRBJ2-5,TRBD2,-,TGTGCCAGCAGCTTCGGGGGAGGGGAGACCCAGTACTTC,CASSFGGGETQYF
TRBV19,TRBJ1-5,TRBD1,-,TGTGCCAGTAGTAACCAAGGACAGGCCGGCAATCAGCCCCAGCATTTT,CASSNQGQAGNQPQHF
TRBV12-3/TRBV12-4,TRBJ1-2,TRBD1,-,TGTGCCAGCAGCCGAGACAGGGACTATGGCTACACCTTC,CASSRDRDYGYTF
TRBV4-3,TRBJ1-1,-,few,TGCGCCAGCAGCCAAGACAAGAACACTGAAGCTTTCTTT,CASSQDKNTEAFF
TRBV7-5,TRBJ2-1,-,-,TGTGTCAGAAGCTTAGGGGAGCTGGCTCATGACAATGAGCAGTTCTTC,CVRSLGELAHDNEQFF
TRBV18,TRBJ1-2,-,-,TGTGCCAGCTCAATTGGGGGGTCTGGATATGGCTACACCTTC,CASSIGGSGYGYTF
TRBV11-2,TRBJ2-5,-,-,TGTGCCAGCAGCTCTAGAGGGACATTTGGGACCCAGTACTTC,CASSSRGTFGTQYF
TRBV2,TRBJ1-5,TRBD1,-,TGTGCCAGCTCAGGCGGACAGGGGCGGCAGCCCCAGCATTTT,CASSGGQGRQPQHF
TRBV19,TRBJ2-7,-,-,TGTGCCAGTAGTATCCCACATCGCGAGCAGTACTTC,CASSIPHREQYF
TRBV9,TRBJ2-3,-,-,TGTGCCAGCAGCGTAGGGGGCGGGGCCACAGATACGCAGTATTTT,CASSVGGGATDTQYF